This TCR beta chain comes out of a study of blood T cell repertoires in COVID-19. As handled by the study authors: Researchers report that nucleated cell counts were estimated from reference gene primer amplification. Measured with immunoSEQ multiplex PCR; TCRdb has only the in-frame clones, and not every one. The V and J calls and clone size were taken over from that table, and D and trimming were inferred from the DNA. The data contain approximately 99,000 clones, 80% to 90% of them singletons. V gave up 9 bases and J gave up 0 bases, with 22 bases separating them. This CDR3 is 17 amino acids long. During active infection, Seattle patients enrolled and were then monitored through disease.

The rearrangement links TRBV5-3 to TRBJ1-3, with D maybe TRBD1 (5 bases). TRBV5-3 is identified as an open reading frame with a role that is uncertain. The source is a man between 50 and 59 years old with COVID-19, enrolled during active disease. What was sequenced was peripheral blood. CDR3 DNA sequence: TGTGCCACCCCTCCAGGGAACATCTCGAGCTCTGGAAACACCATATATTTT. This codes for CATPPGNISSSGNTIYF.